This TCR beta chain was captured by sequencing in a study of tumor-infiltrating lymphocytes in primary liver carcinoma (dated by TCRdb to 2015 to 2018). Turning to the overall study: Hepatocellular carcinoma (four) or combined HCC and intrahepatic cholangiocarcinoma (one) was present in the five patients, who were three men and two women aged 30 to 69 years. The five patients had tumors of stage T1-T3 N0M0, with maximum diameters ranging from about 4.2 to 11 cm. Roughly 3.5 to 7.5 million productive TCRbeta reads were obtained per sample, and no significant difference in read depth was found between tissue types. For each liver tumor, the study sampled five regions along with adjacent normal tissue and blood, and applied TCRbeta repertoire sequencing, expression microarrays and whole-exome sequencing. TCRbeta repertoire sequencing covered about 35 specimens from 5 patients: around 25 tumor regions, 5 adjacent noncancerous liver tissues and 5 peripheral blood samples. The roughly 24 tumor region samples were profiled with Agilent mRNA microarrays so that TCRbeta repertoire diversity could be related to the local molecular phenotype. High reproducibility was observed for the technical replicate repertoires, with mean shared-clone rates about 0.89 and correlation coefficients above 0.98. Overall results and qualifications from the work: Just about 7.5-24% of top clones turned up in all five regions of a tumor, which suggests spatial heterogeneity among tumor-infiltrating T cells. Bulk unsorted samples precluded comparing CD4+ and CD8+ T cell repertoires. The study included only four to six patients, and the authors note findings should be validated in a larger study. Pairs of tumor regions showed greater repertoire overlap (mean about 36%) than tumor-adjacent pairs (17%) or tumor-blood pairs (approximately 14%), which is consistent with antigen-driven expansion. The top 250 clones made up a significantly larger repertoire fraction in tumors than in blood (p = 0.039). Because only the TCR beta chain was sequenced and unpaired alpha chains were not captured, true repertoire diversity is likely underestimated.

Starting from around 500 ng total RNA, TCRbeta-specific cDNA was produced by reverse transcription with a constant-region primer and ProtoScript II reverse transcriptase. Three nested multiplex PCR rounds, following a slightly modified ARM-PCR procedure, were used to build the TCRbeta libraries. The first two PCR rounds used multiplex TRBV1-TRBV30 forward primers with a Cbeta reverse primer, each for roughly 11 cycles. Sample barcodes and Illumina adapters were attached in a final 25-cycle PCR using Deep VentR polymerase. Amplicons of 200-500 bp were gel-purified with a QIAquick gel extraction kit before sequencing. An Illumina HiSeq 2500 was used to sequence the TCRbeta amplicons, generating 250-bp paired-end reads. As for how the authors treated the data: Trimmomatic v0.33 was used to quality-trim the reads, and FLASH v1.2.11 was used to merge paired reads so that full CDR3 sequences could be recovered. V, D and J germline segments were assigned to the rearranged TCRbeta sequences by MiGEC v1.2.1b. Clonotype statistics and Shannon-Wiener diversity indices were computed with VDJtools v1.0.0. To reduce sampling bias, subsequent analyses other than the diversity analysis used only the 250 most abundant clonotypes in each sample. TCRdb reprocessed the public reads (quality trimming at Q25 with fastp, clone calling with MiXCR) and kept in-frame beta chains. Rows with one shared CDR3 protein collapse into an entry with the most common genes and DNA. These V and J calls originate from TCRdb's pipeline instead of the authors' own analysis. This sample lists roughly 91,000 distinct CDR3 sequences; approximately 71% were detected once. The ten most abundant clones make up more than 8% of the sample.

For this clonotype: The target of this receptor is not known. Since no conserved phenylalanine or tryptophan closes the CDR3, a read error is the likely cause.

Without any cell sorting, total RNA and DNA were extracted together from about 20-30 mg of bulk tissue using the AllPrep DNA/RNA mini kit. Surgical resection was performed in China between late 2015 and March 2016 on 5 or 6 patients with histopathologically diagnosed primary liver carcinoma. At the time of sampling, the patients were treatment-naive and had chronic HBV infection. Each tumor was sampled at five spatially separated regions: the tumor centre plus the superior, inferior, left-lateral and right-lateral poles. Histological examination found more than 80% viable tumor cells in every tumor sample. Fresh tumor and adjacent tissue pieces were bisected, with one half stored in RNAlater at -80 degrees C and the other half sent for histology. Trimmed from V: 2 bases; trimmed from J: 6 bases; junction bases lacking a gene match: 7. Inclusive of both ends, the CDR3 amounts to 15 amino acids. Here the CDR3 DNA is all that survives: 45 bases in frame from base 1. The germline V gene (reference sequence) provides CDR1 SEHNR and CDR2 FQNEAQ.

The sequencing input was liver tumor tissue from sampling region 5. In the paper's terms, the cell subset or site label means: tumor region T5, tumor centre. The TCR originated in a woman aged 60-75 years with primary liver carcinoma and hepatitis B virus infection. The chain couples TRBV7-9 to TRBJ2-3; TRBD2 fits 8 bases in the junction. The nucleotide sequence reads TGTGCCAGCAGCTTATGGAGCGGGAGTGCTGATACGCAGTATTCT. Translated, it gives CASSLWSGSADTQYS.